This T cell receptor beta chain was found in a study of glioma-infiltrating T cells after dendritic cell vaccination. At the level of the study: Between about 2002 and 2013, patients got autologous tumor lysate-pulsed dendritic cell vaccines. Dendritic cell vaccine was injected intradermally three times, biweekly.

None of the glioblastoma patients had an isocitrate dehydrogenase mutation. The CDR3 is 13 residues long. Germline V gene lookup returns CDR1 SEHNR and CDR2 FQNEAQ (reference sequence). The ends were cut back, 5 bases at V and 10 bases at J, with 17 bases in the middle. Amplification used 60 V beta primers and 13 J beta primers. TCRdb's table, derived via immunoSEQ multiplex PCR, lists solely in-frame clones and lacks some. The table has 65,000 to 80,000 clones, 81% seen once. The sequencing here drew on blood, taken before dendritic cell vaccination. This chain links TRBV7-9 with TRBJ1-1; possibly TRBD1 for D (6 bases). This clonotype originated in a human donor with glioblastoma. CDR3 nucleotides: TGTGCCAGCAGCCGGGTACAGGGCGTTGGAGCTTTCTTT. This codes for CASSRVQGVGAFF. Together with reference TRBV7-9 and TRBJ1-1, the CDR3 gives the full variable domain: DTGVSQNPRHKITKRGQNVTFRCDPISEHNRLYWYRQTLGQGPEFLTYFQNEAQLEKSRLLSDRFSAERPKGSFSTLEIQRTEQGDSAMYLCASSRVQGVGAFFGQGTRLTVV.